These 7 T cell receptor beta chains originate from one sample sequenced in a study of blood T cells in healthy people across ages. A second PCR, run for about 6 to 11 cycles, used a sample-barcoded 5' primer plus a J-beta primer mix. MiXCR was run by TCRdb on the 5' RACE reads, yielding one entry per CDR3 protein. Here the sample spans about a million distinct CDR3 sequences, 45% to 50% being singletons. Sequencing was done on a sample of blood. The receptors were sampled from a man aged 25 to 40 in good health.

The chain links TRBV3-1 to TRBJ2-7, with D perhaps being TRBD1 or TRBD2 (5 bases each). Germline V gene sequence: CDR1 LGHDT, CDR2 YNNKEL (reference sequence). Trimming left V 1 base short and J 7 bases short, with 20 bases between. There are 16 residues in the CDR3. CDR3 DNA: TGTGCCAGCAGCCAAGGATCGGGCGTTGGGGGTCTGGAGCAGTACTTC. Protein: CASSQGSGVGGLEQYF.

About this clonotype: Since a much larger clone is just one base distant, this may be a read error. This chain links TRBV5-5 with TRBJ2-6; TRBD1 agrees at 10 bases. The CDR3 runs 20 residues. V shed 0 bases, J shed 1 base, and the junction held 10 bases outside the gene matches. The germline V gene encodes CDR1 SGHKS and CDR2 YYEKEE (reference sequence). The CDR3 reads CASSLAARTGGCSGANVLTF. DNA for the CDR3: TGTGCCAGCAGCTTGGCCGCTAGGACAGGGGGATGTTCTGGGGCCAACGTCCTGACTTTC.

This clonotype has ten or more counts. V is TRBV7-8 and J is TRBJ1-1; D is undetermined. Germline assignment: CDR1 SGHVS and CDR2 FQNEAQ. V was pared by 5 bases and J by 11 bases, with 15 bases between. The CDR3 has 12 residues. In DNA, the CDR3 is TGTGCCAGCAGCCCAGACATTGGATGGGCTTTCTTT. This codes for CASSPDIGWAFF. The full variable domain, rest sourced from reference TRBV7-8 and TRBJ1-1, is GAGVSQSPRYKVAKRGQDVALRCDPISGHVSLFWYQQALGQGPEFLTYFQNEAQLDKSGLPSDRFFAERPEGSVSTLKIQRTQQEDSAVYLCASSPDIGWAFFGQGTRLTVV.

This chain links TRBV10-3 with TRBJ2-1, with 8 bases that match TRBD1. The CDR3 is 15 residues long. Germline CDR1 reads ENHRY; CDR2 reads SYGVKD. Germline trimming cut 2 bases from V and 7 bases from J; bases unmatched to any gene: 7. The CDR3 loop is CAISEEDRAVNEQFF. CDR3 DNA: TGTGCCATCAGTGAGGAGGACAGGGCGGTGAATGAGCAGTTCTTC.

The chain employs TRBV7-3 and TRBJ2-1; 8 nucleotides line up with TRBD1. CDR3 length: 15 amino acids. V was clipped by 5 bases and J by 5 bases; unmatched bases: 8. Germline-derived CDR1 and CDR2 are SGHTA and FQGTGA. The DNA of the CDR3 is TGTGCCAGCAGCCCCGGACAGGGTTCCCACAATGAGCAGTTCTTC. This translates into CASSPGQGSHNEQFF.

V usage is TRBV7-8 and J usage is TRBJ2-6; no firm D call. CDR3 length: 14 residues. V lost 7 bases to trimming and J lost 4 bases, with 11 bases between them. Germline V gene sequence: CDR1 SGHVS, CDR2 FQNEAQ. DNA of the CDR3: TGTGCCAGCATCCAGAGGCGCGGGGCCAACGTCCTGACTTTC. Its protein is CASIQRRGANVLTF.

The chain couples TRBV5-1 to TRBJ2-1, with D perhaps matching TRBD1 (5 bases). Germline V gene data show CDR1 as SGHRS and CDR2 as YFSETQ. V shed 0 bases and J shed 7 bases, with 14 bases lying between them. The CDR3 has 15 residues. The CDR3 sequence: CASSLGGRRKNEQFF. The CDR3 bases are TGCGCCAGCAGCTTGGGGGGCAGGCGAAAAAATGAGCAGTTCTTC. The entire variable domain, with the rest obtained from reference TRBV5-1 and TRBJ2-1, is as follows: KAGVTQTPRYLIKTRGQQVTLSCSPISGHRSVSWYQQTPGQGLQFLFEYFSETQRNKGNFPGRFSGRQFSNSRSEMNVSTLELGDSALYLCASSLGGRRKNEQFFGPGTRLTVL.